This T cell receptor beta chain stems from a study of cytomegalovirus exposure and HLA in healthy donors. Study-level points and caveats: As immune exposure information, only CMV serostatus was available.

CDR3 length: 11 residues. V lost 6 bases and J lost 5, with 7 bases in between. The germline gives CDR1 MNHEY, CDR2 SVGAGI. Primers: 60 Vbeta forward and 13 Jbeta reverse. Clones were sequenced by immunoSEQ multiplex PCR, and TCRdb holds only the in-frame ones, with some missing. Here the sample spans 120,000 or so clones, roughly 79% being singletons. This clone showed up just a few times. Antigen: not known. This TCR was sampled from a woman aged 40 to 50 in good health and CMV-seronegative. Source material: PBMCs. This chain joins TRBV6-5 and TRBJ1-1; the D is unclear. The DNA for the CDR3 is TGTGCCAGCAGACGCCGGACTGAAGCTTTCTTT. Translation: CASRRRTEAFF.